This TCR beta chain was captured by sequencing in a study of beta chain features in type 1 diabetes. This clone has a handful of counts. What it binds is unknown. General study results and limits: In these data, an HLA type influence on TCRB rearrangement remained unresolved. Patients with Type 1 diabetes showed moderately but significantly shorter TCRB CDR3s in all four CD4+ subsets.

The sequenced template was cDNA made from the entire isolated RNA. Using immunoSEQ multiplex PCR, the repertoire was profiled, and TCRdb retains in-frame clones only, with some absent. The repertoire holds around 260,000 clones, roughly 21% seen once, with roughly 0.028% in the top ten. Germline values: CDR1 LGHNA, CDR2 YNFKEQ. This CDR3 has 14 amino acids. The V and J ends lost 4 bases and 1 base, in that order; junction bases with no gene match: 2. Sequencing input: naive CD4+ T cells from blood. The V gene is TRBV4-2, the J gene TRBJ1-1; the match to TRBD1 covers 8 bases. This sequence was found in a middle-aged woman with type 1 diabetes. In DNA form, the CDR3 reads TGTGCCAGCAGCCGCCAGGGGGCGAACACTGAAGCTTTCTTT. The encoded protein is CASSRQGANTEAFF.